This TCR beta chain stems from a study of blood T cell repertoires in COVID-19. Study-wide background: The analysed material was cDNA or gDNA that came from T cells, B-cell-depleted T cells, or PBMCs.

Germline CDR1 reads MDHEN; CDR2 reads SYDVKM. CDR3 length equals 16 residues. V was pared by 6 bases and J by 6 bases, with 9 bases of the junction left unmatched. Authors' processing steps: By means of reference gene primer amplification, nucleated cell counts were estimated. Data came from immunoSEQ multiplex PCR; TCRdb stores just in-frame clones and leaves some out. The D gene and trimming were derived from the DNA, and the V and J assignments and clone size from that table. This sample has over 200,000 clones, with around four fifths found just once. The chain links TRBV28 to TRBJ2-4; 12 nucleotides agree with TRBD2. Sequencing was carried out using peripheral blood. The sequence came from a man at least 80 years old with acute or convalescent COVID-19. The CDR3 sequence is CASSTTSGSPGNIQYF. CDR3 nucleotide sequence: TGTGCCAGCAGCACGACTAGCGGGAGTCCGGGAAACATTCAGTACTTC.